Sequencing of this T cell receptor (beta chain) was carried out in a study of T-cell memory formation after mild COVID-19. Looking at the study overall: TCR clusters mostly belonged to single donors. Study conclusions and caveats: Clonal second-wave expansions that peaked on day 37 had unconfirmed SARS-CoV-2 specificity.

On this clonotype itself: Its antigen is unknown.

CDR3 size: 15 residues. The V gene's germline CDR1 is SGHRS and CDR2 YFSETQ. Deletions cut 2 bases from V and 1 base from J, with 12 bases between. TCRdb redid the calling of the 5' RACE reads with MiXCR, one entry per CDR3 protein. This table has roughly 580,000 distinct CDR3 sequences, over 15% appearing once. The sample consisted of PBMCs or a T cell subset sorted from them (not recorded which). The V call is TRBV5-1, the J call TRBJ1-1, with D hard to call. The receptor's source is an adult woman who had mild COVID-19 (a few samples of this study predate the infection). Cell type and time point are not known. CDR3 protein: CASSFGGSGNTEAFF. CDR3 sequence (DNA): TGCGCCAGCAGCTTTGGTGGTTCAGGGAACACTGAAGCTTTCTTT. The whole variable domain, filled in from reference TRBV5-1 and TRBJ1-1, reads KAGVTQTPRYLIKTRGQQVTLSCSPISGHRSVSWYQQTPGQGLQFLFEYFSETQRNKGNFPGRFSGRQFSNSRSEMNVSTLELGDSALYLCASSFGGSGNTEAFFGQGTRLTVV.